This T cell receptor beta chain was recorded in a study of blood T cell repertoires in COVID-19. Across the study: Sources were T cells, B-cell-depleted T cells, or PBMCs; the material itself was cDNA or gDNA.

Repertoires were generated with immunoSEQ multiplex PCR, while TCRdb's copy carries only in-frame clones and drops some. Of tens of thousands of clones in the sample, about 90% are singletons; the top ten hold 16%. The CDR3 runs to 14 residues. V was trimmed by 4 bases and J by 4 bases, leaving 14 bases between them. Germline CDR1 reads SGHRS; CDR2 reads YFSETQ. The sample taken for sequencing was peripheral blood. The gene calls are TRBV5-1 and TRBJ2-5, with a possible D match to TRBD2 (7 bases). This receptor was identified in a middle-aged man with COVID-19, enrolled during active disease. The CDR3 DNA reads TGCGCCAGCAGCCCCCTGGGGGGGCTAGAGACCCAGTACTTC. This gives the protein CASSPLGGLETQYF.